The rows below give T cell receptor beta chains drawn from one sample of a study of CD8 T cells in Susac syndrome. From the immunoSEQ multiplex PCR reads, TCRdb called clonotypes with MiXCR, one entry per CDR3 protein. The repertoire consists of about 250,000 distinct CDR3 sequences, with just over 90% occurring once and the leading ten covering 0.065% to 0.08%. Sequenced: CD4+ T cells from PBMCs. Every receptor here comes from a human donor with multiple sclerosis. The CDR3 runs from the conserved cysteine through the conserved F or W. The D gene is left open where the match is weak. Size is omitted from some rows. Given values are once, few, many or a class for expanded clones.

DNA: TGTGCCAGCAGCCGGGGGGGGCTATCCTACGAGCAGTACTTC; CDR3: CASSRGGLSYEQYF; size: -; V: TRBV3-1; D: -; J: TRBJ2-7
DNA: TGTGCCAGCATCGATAGGGCCCTTCTCAGGGAGACCCAGTACTTC; CDR3: CASIDRALLRETQYF; size: once; V: TRBV6-1; D: -; J: TRBJ2-5
DNA: TGTGCTAGTGGTTTTGTACCACGTCCAGGTCGAGTTGAGGCTTTCTTT; CDR3: CASGFVPRPGRVEAFF; size: once; V: TRBV12-5; D: -; J: TRBJ1-1
DNA: TGTGCCAGCACTAATTCCGGCGGGAGGTCTGAAGATACGCAGTATTTT; CDR3: CASTNSGGRSEDTQYF; size: once; V: TRBV12-3/TRBV12-4; D: TRBD2; J: TRBJ2-3
DNA: TGTGCCAGCAGCCCCGACAGGGCGAGCACTGAAGCTTTCTTT; CDR3: CASSPDRASTEAFF; size: -; V: TRBV12-3/TRBV12-4; D: TRBD1; J: TRBJ1-1
DNA: TGTGCCAGCAGCCCGGGACCGAACAATGAGCAGTTCTTC; CDR3: CASSPGPNNEQFF; size: few; V: TRBV11-3; D: -; J: TRBJ2-1
DNA: TGCGCCAGCAGCCAAAGGGACTGGGTGGAGACCCAGTACTTC; CDR3: CASSQRDWVETQYF; size: once; V: TRBV4-1; D: -; J: TRBJ2-5
DNA: TGCAGCACCCCGGGACAGGGCAAAGGAGATACGCAGTATTTT; CDR3: CSTPGQGKGDTQYF; size: -; V: TRBV29-1; D: TRBD1; J: TRBJ2-3
DNA: TGTGCCAGCAGCCGCCAGGGGGGACGCAATCAGCCCCAGCATTTT; CDR3: CASSRQGGRNQPQHF; size: -; V: TRBV6-5; D: TRBD1; J: TRBJ1-5
DNA: TGTGCCAGCAGCCAACGGGACAGGCAAGTTCTCTATGGCTACACCTTC; CDR3: CASSQRDRQVLYGYTF; size: -; V: TRBV3-1; D: TRBD1; J: TRBJ1-2
DNA: TGTGCCAGCAGCTCGAGGGGGAGGACTGAAGCTTTCTTT; CDR3: CASSSRGRTEAFF; size: -; V: TRBV13; D: -; J: TRBJ1-1
DNA: TGTGCCAGCGGGTCCGGGTTTTCCTACAATGAGCAGTTCTTC; CDR3: CASGSGFSYNEQFF; size: -; V: TRBV6-1; D: -; J: TRBJ2-1
DNA: TGTGCCAGCAGTTTATACGGGGAGACCCAGTACTTC; CDR3: CASSLYGETQYF; size: -; V: TRBV12-3/TRBV12-4; D: -; J: TRBJ2-5
DNA: TGCGCCAGTGCCCGAGCAACTAATGAAAAACTGTTTTTT; CDR3: CASARATNEKLFF; size: -; V: TRBV4-1; D: -; J: TRBJ1-4
DNA: TGCAGTGCTAGGGTCGGAGATACGCAGTATTTT; CDR3: CSARVGDTQYF; size: -; V: TRBV20-1; D: -; J: TRBJ2-3
DNA: TGTGCCAGCAGCTTGGATACAGGGCCGAGCTCCTACAATGAGCAGTTCTTC; CDR3: CASSLDTGPSSYNEQFF; size: -; V: TRBV5-6; D: -; J: TRBJ2-1
DNA: TGCGCCAGCAGCCAAGAAAGGCTAGCGGGAGGGGAGCTGTTTTTT; CDR3: CASSQERLAGGELFF; size: -; V: TRBV4-1; D: TRBD2; J: TRBJ2-2
DNA: TGTGCCACCAGCAGAGATAGGGGGTATGAAGCTTTCTTT; CDR3: CATSRDRGYEAFF; size: -; V: TRBV15; D: -; J: TRBJ1-1
DNA: TGTGCCATCAGTGACCAATCTGGAAACACCATATATTTT; CDR3: CAISDQSGNTIYF; size: -; V: TRBV10-3; D: -; J: TRBJ1-3
DNA: TGCGCCAGCAGCCAAGATCCCAACGGCAATCAGCCCCAGCATTTT; CDR3: CASSQDPNGNQPQHF; size: once; V: TRBV4-1; D: -; J: TRBJ1-5
DNA: TGCGCCAGCAGCCCGGGACTAGCGGGAGGGAGCTCCTACAATGAGCAGTTCTTC; CDR3: CASSPGLAGGSSYNEQFF; size: -; V: TRBV4-1; D: TRBD2; J: TRBJ2-1
DNA: TGTGCCAGCAGTCAGACTAGCAGCTATGAGCAGTTCTTC; CDR3: CASSQTSSYEQFF; size: -; V: TRBV6-1; D: TRBD2; J: TRBJ2-1
DNA: TGTGCCACCAGCAGACTACCGGAGGGGGTTGGAAATTCACCCCTCCACTTT; CDR3: CATSRLPEGVGNSPLHF; size: -; V: TRBV15; D: -; J: TRBJ1-6
DNA: TGTGCCAGCAGTGACGAAAGTACCCCCAGCATGAATGAGCAGTTCTTC; CDR3: CASSDESTPSMNEQFF; size: -; V: TRBV6-1; D: -; J: TRBJ2-1
DNA: TGCGCCAGCAGGCCGGAGACAGTCCCCAATCAGCCCCAGCATTTT; CDR3: CASRPETVPNQPQHF; size: -; V: TRBV5-1; D: -; J: TRBJ1-5
DNA: TGTGCCAGCAGCCTTGGGAGCCCACATGATTCACCCCTCCACTTT; CDR3: CASSLGSPHDSPLHF; size: -; V: TRBV3-1; D: -; J: TRBJ1-6
DNA: TGTGCCACCAGCAGAGGCCCGGGGATTCATGGCTACACCTTC; CDR3: CATSRGPGIHGYTF; size: -; V: TRBV15; D: -; J: TRBJ1-2
DNA: TGTGCCTGGAGTGTAGACAGAGGAAACACCATATATTTT; CDR3: CAWSVDRGNTIYF; size: -; V: TRBV30; D: -; J: TRBJ1-3